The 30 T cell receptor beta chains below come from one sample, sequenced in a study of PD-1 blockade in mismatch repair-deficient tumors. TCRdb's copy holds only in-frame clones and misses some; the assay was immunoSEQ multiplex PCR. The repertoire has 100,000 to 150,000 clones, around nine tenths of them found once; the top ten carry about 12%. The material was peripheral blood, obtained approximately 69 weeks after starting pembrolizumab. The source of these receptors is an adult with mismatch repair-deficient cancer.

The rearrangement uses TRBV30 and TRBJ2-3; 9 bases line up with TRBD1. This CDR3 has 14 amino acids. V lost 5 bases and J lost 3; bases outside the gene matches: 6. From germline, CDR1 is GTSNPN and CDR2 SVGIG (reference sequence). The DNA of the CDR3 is TGTGCCTGGGGCGGAGGACAGGGGACAGATACGCAGTATTTT. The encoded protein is CAWGGGQGTDTQYF.

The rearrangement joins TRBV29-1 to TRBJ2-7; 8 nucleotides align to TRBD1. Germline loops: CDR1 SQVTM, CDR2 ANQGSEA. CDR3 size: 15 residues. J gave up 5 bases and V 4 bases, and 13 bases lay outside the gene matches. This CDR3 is CSVVPEDRVYHEQYF. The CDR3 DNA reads TGCAGCGTTGTCCCCGAGGACAGGGTGTATCACGAGCAGTACTTC.

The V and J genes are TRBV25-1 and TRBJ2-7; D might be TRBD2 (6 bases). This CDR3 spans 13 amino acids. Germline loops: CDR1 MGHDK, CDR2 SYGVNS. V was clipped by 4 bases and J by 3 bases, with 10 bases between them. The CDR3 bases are TGTGCCAGCAGTGGCGGGACGGACTACGAGCAGTACTTC. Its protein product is CASSGGTDYEQYF.

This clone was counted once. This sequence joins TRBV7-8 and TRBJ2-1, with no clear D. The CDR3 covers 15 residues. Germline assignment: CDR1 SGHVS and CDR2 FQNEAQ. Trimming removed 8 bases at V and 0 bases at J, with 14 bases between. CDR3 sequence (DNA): TGTGCCAGCCTAACGCGTGAAAGCTCCTACAATGAGCAGTTCTTC. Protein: CASLTRESSYNEQFF. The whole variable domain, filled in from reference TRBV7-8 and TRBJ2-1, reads GAGVSQSPRYKVAKRGQDVALRCDPISGHVSLFWYQQALGQGPEFLTYFQNEAQLDKSGLPSDRFFAERPEGSVSTLKIQRTQQEDSAVYLCASLTRESSYNEQFFGPGTRLTVL.

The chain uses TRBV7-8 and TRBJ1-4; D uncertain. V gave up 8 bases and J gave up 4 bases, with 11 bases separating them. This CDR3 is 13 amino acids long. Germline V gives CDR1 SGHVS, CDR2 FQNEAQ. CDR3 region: CASGRTDNEKLFF. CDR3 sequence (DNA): TGTGCCAGCGGGCGGACGGATAATGAAAAACTGTTTTTT.

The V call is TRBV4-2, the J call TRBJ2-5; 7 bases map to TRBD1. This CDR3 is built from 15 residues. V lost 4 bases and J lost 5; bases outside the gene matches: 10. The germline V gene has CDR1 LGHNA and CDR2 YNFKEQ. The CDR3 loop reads CASSLGRQGSETQYF. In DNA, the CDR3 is TGTGCCAGCAGCCTCGGCAGACAGGGAAGCGAGACCCAGTACTTC.

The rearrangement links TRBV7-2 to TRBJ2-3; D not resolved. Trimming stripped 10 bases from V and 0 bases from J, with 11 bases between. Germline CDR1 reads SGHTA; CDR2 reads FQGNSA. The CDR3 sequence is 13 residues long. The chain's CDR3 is CATYGVSTDTQYF. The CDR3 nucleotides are TGTGCCACCTACGGAGTCAGCACAGATACGCAGTATTTT. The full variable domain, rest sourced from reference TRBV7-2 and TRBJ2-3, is GAGVSQSPSNKVTEKGKDVELRCDPISGHTALYWYRQSLGQGLEFLIYFQGNSAPDKSGLPSDRFSAERTGGSVSTLTIQRTQQEDSAVYLCATYGVSTDTQYFGPGTRLTVL.

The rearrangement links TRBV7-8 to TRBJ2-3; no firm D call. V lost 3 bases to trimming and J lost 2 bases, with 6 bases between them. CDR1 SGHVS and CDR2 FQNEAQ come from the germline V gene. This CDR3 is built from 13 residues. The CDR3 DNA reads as TGTGCCAGCAGCTTCGGATACACAGATACGCAGTATTTT. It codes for CASSFGYTDTQYF.

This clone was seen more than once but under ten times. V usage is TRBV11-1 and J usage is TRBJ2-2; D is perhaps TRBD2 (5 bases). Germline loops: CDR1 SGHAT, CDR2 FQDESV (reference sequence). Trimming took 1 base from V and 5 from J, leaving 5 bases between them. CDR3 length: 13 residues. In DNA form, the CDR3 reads TGTGCCAGCAGCTTAGGGAGGACCGGGGAGCTGTTTTTT. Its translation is CASSLGRTGELFF.

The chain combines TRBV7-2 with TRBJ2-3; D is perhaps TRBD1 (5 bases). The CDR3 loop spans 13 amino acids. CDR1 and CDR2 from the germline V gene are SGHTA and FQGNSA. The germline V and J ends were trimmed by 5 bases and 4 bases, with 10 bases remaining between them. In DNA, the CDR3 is TGTGCCAGCAGCAATCAGGGCGCAGATACGCAGTATTTT. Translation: CASSNQGADTQYF. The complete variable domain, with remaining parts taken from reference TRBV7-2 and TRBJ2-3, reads GAGVSQSPSNKVTEKGKDVELRCDPISGHTALYWYRQSLGQGLEFLIYFQGNSAPDKSGLPSDRFSAERTGGSVSTLTIQRTQQEDSAVYLCASSNQGADTQYFGPGTRLTVL.

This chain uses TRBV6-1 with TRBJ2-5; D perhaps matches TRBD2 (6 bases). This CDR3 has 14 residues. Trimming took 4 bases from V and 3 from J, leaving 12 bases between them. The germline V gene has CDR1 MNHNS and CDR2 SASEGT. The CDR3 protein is CASSGQRAEETQYF. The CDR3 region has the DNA TGTGCCAGCAGTGGTCAGCGGGCCGAAGAGACCCAGTACTTC.

The CDR3: CASSLLGLHGYTF. In nucleotides, the CDR3 is TGTGCCAGCAGTTTATTAGGTCTGCATGGCTACACCTTC. This rearrangement joins TRBV28 to TRBJ1-2; D is undetermined. Trimming removed 1 base at V and 6 bases at J, with 9 bases between. Germline V gene sequence: CDR1 MDHEN, CDR2 SYDVKM. This CDR3 has 13 amino acids.

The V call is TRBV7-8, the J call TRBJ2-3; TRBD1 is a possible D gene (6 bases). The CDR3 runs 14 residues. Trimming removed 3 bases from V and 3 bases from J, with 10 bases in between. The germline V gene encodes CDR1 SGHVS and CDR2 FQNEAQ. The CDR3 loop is CASSLMGATDTQYF. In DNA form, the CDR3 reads TGTGCCAGCAGCTTGATGGGGGCGACAGATACGCAGTATTTT.

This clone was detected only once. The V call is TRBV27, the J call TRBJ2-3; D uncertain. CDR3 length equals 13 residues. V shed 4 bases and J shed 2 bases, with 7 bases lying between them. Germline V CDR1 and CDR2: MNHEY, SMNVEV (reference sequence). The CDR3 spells CASSSFATDTQYF. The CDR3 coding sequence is TGTGCCAGCAGTTCCTTTGCCACAGATACGCAGTATTTT.

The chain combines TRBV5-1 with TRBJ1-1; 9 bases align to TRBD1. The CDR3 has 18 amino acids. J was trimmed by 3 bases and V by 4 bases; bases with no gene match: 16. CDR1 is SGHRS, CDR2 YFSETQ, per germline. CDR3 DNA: TGCGCCAGCAGCCCTAACCCGGGACAGGGTATTAGAGACACTGAAGCTTTCTTT. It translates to CASSPNPGQGIRDTEAFF.

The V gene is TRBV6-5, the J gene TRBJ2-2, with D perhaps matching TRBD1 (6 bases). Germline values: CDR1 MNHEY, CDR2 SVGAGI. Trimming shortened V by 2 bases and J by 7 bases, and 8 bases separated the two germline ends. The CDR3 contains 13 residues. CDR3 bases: TGTGCCAGCAGTTACAGGGGGAGCGGGGAGCTGTTTTTT. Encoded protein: CASSYRGSGELFF.

In DNA form, the CDR3 reads TGCAGCGCCGCCTGGGGCGAGTACGAGCAGTACTTC. Its translation: CSAAWGEYEQYF. This sequence joins TRBV29-1 and TRBJ2-7; D is perhaps TRBD1 (5 bases). V was shortened by 7 bases and J by 4 bases, with 14 bases between the two germline ends. The CDR3 consists of 12 residues. Germline CDR1 reads SQVTM; CDR2 reads ANQGSEA.

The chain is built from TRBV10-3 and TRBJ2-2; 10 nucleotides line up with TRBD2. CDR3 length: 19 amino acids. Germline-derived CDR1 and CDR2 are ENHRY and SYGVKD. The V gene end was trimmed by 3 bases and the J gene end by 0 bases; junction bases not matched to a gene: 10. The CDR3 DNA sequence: TGTGCCATCAGTGACCCCGGGACTAGCGCAACCGCGAACACCGGGGAGCTGTTTTTT. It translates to CAISDPGTSATANTGELFF.

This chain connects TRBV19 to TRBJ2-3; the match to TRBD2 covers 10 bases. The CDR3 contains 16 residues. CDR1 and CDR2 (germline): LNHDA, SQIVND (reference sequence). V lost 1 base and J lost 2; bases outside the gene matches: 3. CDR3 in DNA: TGTGCCAGTAGTATAGGGCTAGCGGGAGTCACAGATACGCAGTATTTT. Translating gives CASSIGLAGVTDTQYF.

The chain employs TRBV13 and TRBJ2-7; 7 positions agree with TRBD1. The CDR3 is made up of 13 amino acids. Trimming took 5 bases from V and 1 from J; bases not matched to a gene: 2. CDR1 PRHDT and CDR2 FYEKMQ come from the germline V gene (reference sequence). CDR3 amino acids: CASSEGQSYEQYF. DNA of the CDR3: TGTGCCAGCAGCGAGGGACAGTCCTACGAGCAGTACTTC.

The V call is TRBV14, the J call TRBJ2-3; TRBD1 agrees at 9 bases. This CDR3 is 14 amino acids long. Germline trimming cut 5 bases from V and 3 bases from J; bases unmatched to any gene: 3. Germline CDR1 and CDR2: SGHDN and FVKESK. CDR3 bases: TGTGCCAGCAGCTCGGGACAGGGTACAGATACGCAGTATTTT. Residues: CASSSGQGTDTQYF.

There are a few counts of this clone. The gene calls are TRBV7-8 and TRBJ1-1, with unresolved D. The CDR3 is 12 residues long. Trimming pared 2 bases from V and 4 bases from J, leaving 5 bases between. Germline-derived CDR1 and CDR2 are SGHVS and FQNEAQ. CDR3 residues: CASSLPGTEAFF. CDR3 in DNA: TGTGCCAGCAGCTTACCGGGCACTGAAGCTTTCTTT.

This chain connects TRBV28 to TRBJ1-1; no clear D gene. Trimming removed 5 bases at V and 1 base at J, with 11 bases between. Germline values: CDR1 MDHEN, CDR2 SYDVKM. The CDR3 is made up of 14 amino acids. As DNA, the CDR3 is TGTGCCAGCAGTGTCGTCGACAAGAACACTGAAGCTTTCTTT. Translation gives CASSVVDKNTEAFF.

CDR3 amino acids: CASSEGGPDYYEQYF. The CDR3 coding sequence is TGTGCCAGCAGTGAGGGGGGACCAGATTACTACGAGCAGTACTTC. The V and J genes are TRBV2 and TRBJ2-7, with D possibly being TRBD2 (6 bases). CDR1 and CDR2 (germline): SNHLY, FYNNEI. V was cut by 3 bases and J by 3 bases, with 15 bases left in between. The CDR3 runs 15 residues.

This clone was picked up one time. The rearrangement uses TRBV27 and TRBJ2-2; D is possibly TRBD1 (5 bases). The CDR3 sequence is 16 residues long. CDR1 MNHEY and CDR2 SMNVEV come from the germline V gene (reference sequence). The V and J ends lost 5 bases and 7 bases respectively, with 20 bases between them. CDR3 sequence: CASSILLPSRVGELFF. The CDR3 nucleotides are TGTGCCAGCAGTATCCTACTACCCTCCAGGGTCGGGGAGCTGTTTTTT.

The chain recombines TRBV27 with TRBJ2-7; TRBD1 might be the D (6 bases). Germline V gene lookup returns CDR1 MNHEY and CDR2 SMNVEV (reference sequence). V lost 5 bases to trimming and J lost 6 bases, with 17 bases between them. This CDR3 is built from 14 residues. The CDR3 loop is CASSPEARGAEQYF. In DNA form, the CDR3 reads TGTGCCAGCAGTCCGGAGGCCAGGGGAGCCGAGCAGTACTTC.

The CDR3 DNA is TGTGCCAGCAGTGCTCCGGGACTAAGCACAGATACGCAGTATTTT. Translating gives CASSAPGLSTDTQYF. The gene calls are TRBV27 and TRBJ2-3, with 7 bases fitting TRBD2. The germline V gene encodes CDR1 MNHEY and CDR2 SMNVEV (reference sequence). The CDR3 has 15 amino acids. Trimming at V came to 5 bases and at J to 0 bases, leaving 5 bases not matched to a gene.

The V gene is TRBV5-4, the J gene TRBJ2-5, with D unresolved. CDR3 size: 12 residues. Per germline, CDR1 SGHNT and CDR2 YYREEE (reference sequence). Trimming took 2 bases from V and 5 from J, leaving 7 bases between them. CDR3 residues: CASSLGSETQYF. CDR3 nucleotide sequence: TGTGCCAGCAGCTTAGGATCGGAGACCCAGTACTTC.

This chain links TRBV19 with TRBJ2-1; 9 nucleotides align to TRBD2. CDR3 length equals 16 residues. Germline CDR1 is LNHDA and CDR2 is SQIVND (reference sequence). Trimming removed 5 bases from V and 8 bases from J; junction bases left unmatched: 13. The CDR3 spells CASSPTRGLAIYEQFF. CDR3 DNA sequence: TGTGCCAGTAGTCCTACTCGGGGACTAGCAATCTATGAGCAGTTCTTC.

DNA of the CDR3: TGTGCCTGGAGTGTAGCTGCAACTAGCACAGATACGCAGTATTTT. It codes for CAWSVAATSTDTQYF. V usage is TRBV30 and J usage is TRBJ2-3; D call uncertain. V dropped 0 bases and J dropped 0 bases, with 10 bases sitting between them. This CDR3 spans 15 amino acids. Germline assignment: CDR1 GTSNPN and CDR2 SVGIG (reference sequence).